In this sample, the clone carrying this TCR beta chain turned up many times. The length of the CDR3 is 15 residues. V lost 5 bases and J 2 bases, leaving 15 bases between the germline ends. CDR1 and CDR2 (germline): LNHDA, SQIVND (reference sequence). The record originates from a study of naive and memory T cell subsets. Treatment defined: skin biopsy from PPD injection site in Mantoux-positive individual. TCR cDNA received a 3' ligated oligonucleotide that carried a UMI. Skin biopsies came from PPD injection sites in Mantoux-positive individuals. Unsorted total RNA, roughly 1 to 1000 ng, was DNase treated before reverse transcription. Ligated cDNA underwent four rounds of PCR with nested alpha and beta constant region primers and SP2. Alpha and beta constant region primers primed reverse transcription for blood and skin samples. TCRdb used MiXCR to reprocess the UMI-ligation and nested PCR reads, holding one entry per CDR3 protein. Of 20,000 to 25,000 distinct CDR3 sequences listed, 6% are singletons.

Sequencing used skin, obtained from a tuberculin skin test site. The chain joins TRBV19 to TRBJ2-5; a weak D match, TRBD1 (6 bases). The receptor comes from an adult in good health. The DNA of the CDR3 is TGTGCCAGTAGTCCGACCGGGACACCTCAAGAGACCCAGTACTTC. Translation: CASSPTGTPQETQYF.